The present T cell receptor (beta chain) was sequenced within a study of cytomegalovirus exposure and HLA in healthy donors. The primer mix had 60 Vbeta and 13 Jbeta primers. Sequencing used immunoSEQ multiplex PCR; TCRdb keeps in-frame clones, though not all of them. The sample gives about 160,000 clones, 80% of which show up once; about 4.7% is in the top ten. Trimming cost V 5 bases and J 2 bases; bases outside gene matches: 7. Per the germline V gene, CDR1 is MNHEY and CDR2 is SVGAGI. This CDR3 region has 15 residues. V gene TRBV6-5 combines with J gene TRBJ1-2, with 8 bases identical to TRBD1. This TCR came from a young man in good health and CMV-seronegative. The sample taken for sequencing was PBMCs. The CDR3 DNA sequence: TGTGCCAGCAGTGCGGACAGGGTTCGAAACTATGGCTACACCTTC. Translated: CASSADRVRNYGYTF.